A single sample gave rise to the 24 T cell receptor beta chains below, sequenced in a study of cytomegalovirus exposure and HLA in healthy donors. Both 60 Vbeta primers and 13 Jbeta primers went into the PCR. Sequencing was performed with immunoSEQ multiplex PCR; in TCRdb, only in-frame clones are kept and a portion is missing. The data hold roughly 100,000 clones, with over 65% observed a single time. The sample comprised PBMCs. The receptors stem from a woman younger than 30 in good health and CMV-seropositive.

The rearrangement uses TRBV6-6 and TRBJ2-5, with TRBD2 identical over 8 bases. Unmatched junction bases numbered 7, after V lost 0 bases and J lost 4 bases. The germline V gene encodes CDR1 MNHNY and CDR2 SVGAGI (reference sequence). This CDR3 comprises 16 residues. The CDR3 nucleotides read TGTGCCAGCAGTTACTCGGCGCGGGGGGAGAGAGAGACCCAGTACTTC. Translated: CASSYSARGERETQYF.

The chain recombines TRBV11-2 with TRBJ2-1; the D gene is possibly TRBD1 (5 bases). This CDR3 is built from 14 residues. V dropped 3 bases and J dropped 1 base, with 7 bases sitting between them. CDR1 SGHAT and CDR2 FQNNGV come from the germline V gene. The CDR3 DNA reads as TGTGCCAGCAGCTTTGGGGCATCCTACAATGAGCAGTTCTTC. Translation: CASSFGASYNEQFF.

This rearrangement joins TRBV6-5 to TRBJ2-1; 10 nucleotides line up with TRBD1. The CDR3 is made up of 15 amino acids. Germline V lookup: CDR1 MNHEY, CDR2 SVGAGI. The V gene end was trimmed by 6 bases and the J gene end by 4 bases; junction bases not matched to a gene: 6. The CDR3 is CASSPTGGAYNEQFF. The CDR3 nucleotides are TGTGCCAGCAGCCCGACAGGGGGCGCATACAATGAGCAGTTCTTC.

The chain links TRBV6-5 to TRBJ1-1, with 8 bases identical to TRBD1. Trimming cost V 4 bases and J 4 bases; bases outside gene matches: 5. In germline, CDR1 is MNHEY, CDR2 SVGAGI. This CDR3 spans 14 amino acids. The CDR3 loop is CASSWETGVTEAFF. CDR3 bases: TGTGCCAGCAGTTGGGAGACAGGGGTCACTGAAGCTTTCTTT.

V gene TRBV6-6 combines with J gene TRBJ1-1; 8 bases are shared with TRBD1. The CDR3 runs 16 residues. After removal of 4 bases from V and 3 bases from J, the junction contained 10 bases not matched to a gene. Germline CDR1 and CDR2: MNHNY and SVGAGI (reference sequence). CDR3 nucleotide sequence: TGTGCCAGCAGTTGGACCCTCACAGGGGGGGACACTGAAGCTTTCTTT. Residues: CASSWTLTGGDTEAFF.

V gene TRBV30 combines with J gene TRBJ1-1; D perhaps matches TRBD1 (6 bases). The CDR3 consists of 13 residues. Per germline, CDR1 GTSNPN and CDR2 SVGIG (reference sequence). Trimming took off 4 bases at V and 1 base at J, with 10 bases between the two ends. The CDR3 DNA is TGTGCCTGGAAAAGGACAGCGAACACTGAAGCTTTCTTT. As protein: CAWKRTANTEAFF.

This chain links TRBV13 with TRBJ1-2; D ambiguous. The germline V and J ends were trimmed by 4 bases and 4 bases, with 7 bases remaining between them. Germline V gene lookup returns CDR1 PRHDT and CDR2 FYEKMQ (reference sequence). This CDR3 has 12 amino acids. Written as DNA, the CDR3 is TGTGCCAGCAGCTCAACTTTCTATGGCTACACCTTC. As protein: CASSSTFYGYTF.

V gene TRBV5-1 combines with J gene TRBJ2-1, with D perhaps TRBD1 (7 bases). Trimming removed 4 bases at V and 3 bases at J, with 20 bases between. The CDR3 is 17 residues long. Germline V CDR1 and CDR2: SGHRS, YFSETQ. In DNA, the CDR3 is TGCGCCAGCAGCCCAACGATACGGCAGGGGGGCTACAATGAGCAGTTCTTC. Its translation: CASSPTIRQGGYNEQFF. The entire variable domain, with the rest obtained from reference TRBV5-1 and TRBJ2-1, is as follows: KAGVTQTPRYLIKTRGQQVTLSCSPISGHRSVSWYQQTPGQGLQFLFEYFSETQRNKGNFPGRFSGRQFSNSRSEMNVSTLELGDSALYLCASSPTIRQGGYNEQFFGPGTRLTVL.

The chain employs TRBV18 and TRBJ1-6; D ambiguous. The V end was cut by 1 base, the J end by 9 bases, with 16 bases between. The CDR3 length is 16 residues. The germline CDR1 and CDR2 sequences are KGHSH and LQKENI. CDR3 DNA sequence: TGTGCCAGCTCACCACTGTCTCCGCAGAACAGTTCACCCCTCCACTTT. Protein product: CASSPLSPQNSSPLHF.

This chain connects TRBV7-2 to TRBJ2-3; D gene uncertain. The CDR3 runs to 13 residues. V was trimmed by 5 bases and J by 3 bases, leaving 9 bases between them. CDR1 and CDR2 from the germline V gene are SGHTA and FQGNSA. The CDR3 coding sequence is TGTGCCAGCAGCCCCACCCGGACAGATACGCAGTATTTT. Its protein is CASSPTRTDTQYF.

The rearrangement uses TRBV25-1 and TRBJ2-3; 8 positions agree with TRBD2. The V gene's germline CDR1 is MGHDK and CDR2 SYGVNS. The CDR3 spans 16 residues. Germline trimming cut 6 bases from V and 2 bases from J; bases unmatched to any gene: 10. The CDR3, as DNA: TGTGCCAGCAGCCCCGGGACTAGTGTCTTCACAGATACGCAGTATTTT. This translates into CASSPGTSVFTDTQYF.

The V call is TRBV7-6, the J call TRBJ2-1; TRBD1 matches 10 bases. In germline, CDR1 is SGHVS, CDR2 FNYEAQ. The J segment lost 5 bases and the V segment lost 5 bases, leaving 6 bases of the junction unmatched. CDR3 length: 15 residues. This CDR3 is CASSGGQGGHNEQFF. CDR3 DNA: TGTGCCAGCAGCGGAGGACAGGGGGGCCACAATGAGCAGTTCTTC.

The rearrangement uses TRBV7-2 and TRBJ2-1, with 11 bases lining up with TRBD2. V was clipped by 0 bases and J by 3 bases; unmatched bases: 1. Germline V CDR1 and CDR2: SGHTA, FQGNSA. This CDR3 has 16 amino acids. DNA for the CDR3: TGTGCCAGCAGCTTAGCCGGGACTAGCGGCTACAATGAGCAGTTCTTC. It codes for CASSLAGTSGYNEQFF.

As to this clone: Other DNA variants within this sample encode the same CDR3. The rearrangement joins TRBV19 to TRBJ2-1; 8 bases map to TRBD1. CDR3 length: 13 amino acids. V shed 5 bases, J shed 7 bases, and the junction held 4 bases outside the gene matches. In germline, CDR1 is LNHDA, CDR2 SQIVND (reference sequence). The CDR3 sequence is CASSLRQGNEQFF. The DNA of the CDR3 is TGTGCCAGTAGTCTCCGACAGGGGAATGAGCAGTTCTTC.

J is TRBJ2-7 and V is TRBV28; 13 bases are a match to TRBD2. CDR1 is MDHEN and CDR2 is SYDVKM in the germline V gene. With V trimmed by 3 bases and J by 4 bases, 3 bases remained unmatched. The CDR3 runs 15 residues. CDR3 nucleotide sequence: TGTGCCAGCAGTTTCGTGACTAGCGGGAGGTACGAGCAGTACTTC. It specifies CASSFVTSGRYEQYF.

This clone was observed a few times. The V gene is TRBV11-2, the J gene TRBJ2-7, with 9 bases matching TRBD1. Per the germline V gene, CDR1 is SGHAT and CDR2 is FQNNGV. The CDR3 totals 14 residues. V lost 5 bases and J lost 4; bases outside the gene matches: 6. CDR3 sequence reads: CASSQDRGAYEQYF. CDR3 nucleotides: TGTGCCAGCAGCCAGGACAGGGGTGCTTACGAGCAGTACTTC. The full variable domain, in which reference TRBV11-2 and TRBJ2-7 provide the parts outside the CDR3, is EAGVAQSPRYKIIEKRQSVAFWCNPISGHATLYWYQQILGQGPKLLIQFQNNGVVDDSQLPKDRFSAERLKGVDSTLKIQPAKLEDSAVYLCASSQDRGAYEQYFGPGTRLTVT.

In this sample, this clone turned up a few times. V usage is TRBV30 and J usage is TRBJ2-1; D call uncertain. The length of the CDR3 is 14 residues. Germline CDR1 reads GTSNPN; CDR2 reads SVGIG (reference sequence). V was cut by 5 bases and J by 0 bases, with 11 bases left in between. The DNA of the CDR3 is TGTGCCTGGTCTTCGGAGAGCTCCTACAATGAGCAGTTCTTC. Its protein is CAWSSESSYNEQFF.

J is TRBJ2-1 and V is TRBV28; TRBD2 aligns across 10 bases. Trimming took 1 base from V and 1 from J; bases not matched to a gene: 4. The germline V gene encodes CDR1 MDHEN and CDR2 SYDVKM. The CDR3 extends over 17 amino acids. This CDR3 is CASSLSTSGASYNEQFF. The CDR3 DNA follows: TGTGCCAGCAGTTTATCAACTAGCGGGGCGTCCTACAATGAGCAGTTCTTC.

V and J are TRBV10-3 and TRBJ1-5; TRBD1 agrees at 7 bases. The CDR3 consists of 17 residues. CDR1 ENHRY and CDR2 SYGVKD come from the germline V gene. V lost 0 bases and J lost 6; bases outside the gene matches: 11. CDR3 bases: TGTGCCATCAGTGAGTCGAGGGGACAGCTGGGCGGTCAGCCCCAGCATTTT. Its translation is CAISESRGQLGGQPQHF.

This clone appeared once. DNA for the CDR3: TGTGCCAGCAGTTTCGGGGGGTCGGAGACCCAGTACTTC. Amino acid sequence: CASSFGGSETQYF. The chain recombines TRBV9 with TRBJ2-5; 7 nucleotides line up with TRBD2. The CDR3 is 13 amino acids. Germline CDR1 SGDLS, CDR2 YYNGEE. The junction had 6 bases not matched to a gene; V was cut back by 5 bases and J by 5 bases. Full variable domain (remainder filled in from reference TRBV9 and TRBJ2-5): DSGVTQTPKHLITATGQRVTLRCSPRSGDLSVYWYQQSLDQGLQFLIQYYNGEERAKGNILERFSAQQFPDLHSELNLSSLELGDSALYFCASSFGGSETQYFGPGTRLLVL.

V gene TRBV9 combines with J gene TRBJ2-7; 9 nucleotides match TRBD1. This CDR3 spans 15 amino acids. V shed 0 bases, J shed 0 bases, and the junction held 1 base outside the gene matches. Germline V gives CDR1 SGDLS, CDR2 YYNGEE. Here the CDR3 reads CASSVAQGASYEQYF. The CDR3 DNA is TGTGCCAGCAGCGTAGCACAGGGGGCCTCCTACGAGCAGTACTTC.

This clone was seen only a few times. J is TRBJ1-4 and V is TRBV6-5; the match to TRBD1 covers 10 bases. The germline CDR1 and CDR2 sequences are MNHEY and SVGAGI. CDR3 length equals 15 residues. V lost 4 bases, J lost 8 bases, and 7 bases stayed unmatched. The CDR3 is CASSSTWDRGEKLFF. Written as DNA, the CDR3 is TGTGCCAGCAGTTCTACCTGGGACAGGGGAGAAAAACTGTTTTTT.

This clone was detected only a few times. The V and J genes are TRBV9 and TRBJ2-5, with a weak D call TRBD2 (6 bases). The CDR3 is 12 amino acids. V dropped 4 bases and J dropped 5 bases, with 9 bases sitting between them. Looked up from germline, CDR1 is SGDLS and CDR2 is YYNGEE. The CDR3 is CASSSGGETQYF. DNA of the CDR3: TGTGCCAGCAGCTCCGGAGGGGAGACCCAGTACTTC.

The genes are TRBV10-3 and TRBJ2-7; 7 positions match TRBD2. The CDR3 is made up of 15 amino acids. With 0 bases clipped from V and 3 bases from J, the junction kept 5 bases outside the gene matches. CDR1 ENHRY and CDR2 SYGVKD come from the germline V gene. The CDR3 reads CAISESGGGVYEQYF. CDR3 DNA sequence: TGTGCCATCAGTGAGTCGGGGGGGGGAGTCTACGAGCAGTACTTC.